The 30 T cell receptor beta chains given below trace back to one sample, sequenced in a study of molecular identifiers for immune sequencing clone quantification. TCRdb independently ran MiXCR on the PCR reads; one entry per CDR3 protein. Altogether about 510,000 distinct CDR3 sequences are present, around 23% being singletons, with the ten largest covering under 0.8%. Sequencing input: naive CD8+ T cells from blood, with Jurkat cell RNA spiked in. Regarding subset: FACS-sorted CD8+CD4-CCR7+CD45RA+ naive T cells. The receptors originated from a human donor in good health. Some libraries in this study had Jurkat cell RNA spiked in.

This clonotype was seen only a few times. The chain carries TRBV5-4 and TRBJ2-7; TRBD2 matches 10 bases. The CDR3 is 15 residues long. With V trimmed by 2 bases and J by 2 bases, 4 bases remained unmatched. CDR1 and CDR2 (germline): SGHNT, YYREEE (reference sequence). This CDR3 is CASSFSAGGPYEQYF. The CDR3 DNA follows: TGTGCCAGCAGCTTCTCAGCGGGAGGGCCCTACGAGCAGTACTTC.

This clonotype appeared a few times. The CDR3 DNA reads as TGTGCCAGTAGTATTGTGACTAGCGGGAGCTACGAGCAGTACTTC. Encoded protein: CASSIVTSGSYEQYF. The chain employs TRBV19 and TRBJ2-7; 12 nucleotides match TRBD2. The CDR3 has 15 amino acids. Losses at the gene ends were 3 bases for V and 3 bases for J; bases not matched to a gene: 3. Germline loops: CDR1 LNHDA, CDR2 SQIVND (reference sequence).

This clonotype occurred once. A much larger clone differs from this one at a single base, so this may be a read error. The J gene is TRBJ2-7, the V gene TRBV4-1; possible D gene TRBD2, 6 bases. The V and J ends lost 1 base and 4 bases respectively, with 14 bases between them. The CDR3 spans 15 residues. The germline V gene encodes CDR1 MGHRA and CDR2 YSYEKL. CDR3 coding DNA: TGCGCCAGCAGCCAAGTCGGTACGGCGGGGTACGAGCAGTACTTC. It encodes CASSQVGTAGYEQYF.

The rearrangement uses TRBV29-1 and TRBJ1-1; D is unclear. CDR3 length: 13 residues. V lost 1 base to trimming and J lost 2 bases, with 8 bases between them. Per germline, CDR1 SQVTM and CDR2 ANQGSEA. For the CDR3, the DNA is TGCAGCGTTGAAGTGGGAGGAAACACTGAAGCTTTCTTT. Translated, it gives CSVEVGGNTEAFF.

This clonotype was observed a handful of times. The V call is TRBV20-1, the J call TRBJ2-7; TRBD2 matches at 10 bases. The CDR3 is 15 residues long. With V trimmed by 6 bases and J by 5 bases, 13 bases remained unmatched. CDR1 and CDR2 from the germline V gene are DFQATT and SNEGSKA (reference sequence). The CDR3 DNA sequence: TGCAGTGCCCAGCCCCTAAGCGGGGGGGCCCACGAGCAGTACTTC. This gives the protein CSAQPLSGGAHEQYF.

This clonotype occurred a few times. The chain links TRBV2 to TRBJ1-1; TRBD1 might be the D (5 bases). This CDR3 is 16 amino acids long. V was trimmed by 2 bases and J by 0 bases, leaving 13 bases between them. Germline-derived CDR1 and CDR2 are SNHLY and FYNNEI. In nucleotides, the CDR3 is TGTGCCAGCAGTGAATCCCTTGGACACTTGAACACTGAAGCTTTCTTT. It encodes CASSESLGHLNTEAFF.

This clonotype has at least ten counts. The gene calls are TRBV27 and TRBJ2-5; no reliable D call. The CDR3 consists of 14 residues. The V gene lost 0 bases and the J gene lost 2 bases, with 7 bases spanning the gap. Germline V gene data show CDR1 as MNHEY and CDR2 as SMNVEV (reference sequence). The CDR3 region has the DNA TGTGCCAGCAGTTTATCGATAAGGCAAGAGACCCAGTACTTC. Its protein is CASSLSIRQETQYF.

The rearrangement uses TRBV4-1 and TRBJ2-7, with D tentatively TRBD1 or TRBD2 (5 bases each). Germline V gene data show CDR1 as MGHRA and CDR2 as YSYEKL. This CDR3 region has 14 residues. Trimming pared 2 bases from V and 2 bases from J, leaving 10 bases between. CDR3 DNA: TGCGCCAGCAGCCAAAGGGACGGAACCTACGAGCAGTACTTC. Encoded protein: CASSQRDGTYEQYF.

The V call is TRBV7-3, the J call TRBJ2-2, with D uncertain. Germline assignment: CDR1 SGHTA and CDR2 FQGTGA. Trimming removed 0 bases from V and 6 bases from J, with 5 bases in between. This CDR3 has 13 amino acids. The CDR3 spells CASSLTLSGELFF. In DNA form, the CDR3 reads TGTGCCAGCAGCTTAACGTTGTCCGGGGAGCTGTTTTTT.

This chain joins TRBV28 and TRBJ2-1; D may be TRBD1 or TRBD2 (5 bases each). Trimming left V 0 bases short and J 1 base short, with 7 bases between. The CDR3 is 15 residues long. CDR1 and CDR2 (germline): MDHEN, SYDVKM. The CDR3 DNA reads TGTGCCAGCAGTTTATGGGGGGATTCCTACAATGAGCAGTTCTTC. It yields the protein CASSLWGDSYNEQFF.

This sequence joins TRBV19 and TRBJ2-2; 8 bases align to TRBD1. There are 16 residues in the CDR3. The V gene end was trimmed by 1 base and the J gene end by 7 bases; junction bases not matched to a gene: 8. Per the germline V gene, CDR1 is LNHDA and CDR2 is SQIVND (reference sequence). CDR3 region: CASSIGARGLDGELFF. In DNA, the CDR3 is TGTGCCAGTAGTATAGGGGCCAGGGGGCTAGACGGGGAGCTGTTTTTT.

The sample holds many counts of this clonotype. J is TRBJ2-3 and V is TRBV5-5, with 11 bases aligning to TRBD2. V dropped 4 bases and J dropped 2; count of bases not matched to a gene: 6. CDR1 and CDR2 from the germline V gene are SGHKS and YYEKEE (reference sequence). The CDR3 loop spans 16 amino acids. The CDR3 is CASSPPLAGVTDTQYF. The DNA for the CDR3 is TGTGCCAGCAGCCCACCACTAGCGGGAGTCACAGATACGCAGTATTTT.

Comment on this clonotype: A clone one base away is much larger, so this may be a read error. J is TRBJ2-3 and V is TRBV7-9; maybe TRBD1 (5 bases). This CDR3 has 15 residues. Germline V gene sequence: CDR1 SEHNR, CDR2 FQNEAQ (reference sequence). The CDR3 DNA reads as TGTGCCAGCAGCTCTGGGGCAGGGATCACAGATGCGCAGTATTTT. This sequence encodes CASSSGAGITDAQYF.

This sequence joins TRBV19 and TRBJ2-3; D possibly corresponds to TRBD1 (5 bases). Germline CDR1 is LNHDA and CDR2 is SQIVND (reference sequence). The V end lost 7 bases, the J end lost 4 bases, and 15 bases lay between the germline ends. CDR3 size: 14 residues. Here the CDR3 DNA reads TGTGCCAGTATGAGAAGGGGTTGGGCAGATACGCAGTATTTT. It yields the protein CASMRRGWADTQYF.

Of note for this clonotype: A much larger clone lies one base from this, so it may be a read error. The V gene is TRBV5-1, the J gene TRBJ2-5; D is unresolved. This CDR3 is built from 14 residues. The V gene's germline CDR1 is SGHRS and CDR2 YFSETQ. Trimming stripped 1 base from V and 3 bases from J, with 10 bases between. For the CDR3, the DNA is TGCGCCAGCAGCTTGTACGTAGGAAAAGAGACCCAGTACTTC. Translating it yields CASSLYVGKETQYF.

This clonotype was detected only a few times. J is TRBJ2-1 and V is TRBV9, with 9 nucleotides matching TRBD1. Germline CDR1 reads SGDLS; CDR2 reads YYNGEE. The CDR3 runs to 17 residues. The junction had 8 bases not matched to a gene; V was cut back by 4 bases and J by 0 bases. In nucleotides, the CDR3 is TGTGCCAGCAGCTCCAGACAGGGGGGGTTCTCCTACAATGAGCAGTTCTTC. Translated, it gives CASSSRQGGFSYNEQFF.

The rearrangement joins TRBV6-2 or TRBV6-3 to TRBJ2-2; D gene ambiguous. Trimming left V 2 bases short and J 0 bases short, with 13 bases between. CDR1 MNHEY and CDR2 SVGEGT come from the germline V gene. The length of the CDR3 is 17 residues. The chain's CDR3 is CASSYPDTFANTGELFF. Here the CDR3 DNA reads TGTGCCAGCAGTTACCCTGACACGTTCGCGAACACCGGGGAGCTGTTTTTT.

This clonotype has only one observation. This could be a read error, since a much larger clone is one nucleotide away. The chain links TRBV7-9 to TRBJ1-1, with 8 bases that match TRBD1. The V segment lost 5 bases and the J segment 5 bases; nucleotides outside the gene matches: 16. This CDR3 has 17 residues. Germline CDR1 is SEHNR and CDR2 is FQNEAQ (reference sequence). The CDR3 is CASSHPTGERRGTEAFF. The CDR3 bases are TGTGCCAGCAGCCACCCGACAGGGGAGAGGCGCGGAACTGAAGCTTTCTTT. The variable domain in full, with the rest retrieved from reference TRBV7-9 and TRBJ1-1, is DTGVSQNPRHKITKRGQNVTFRCDPISEHNRLYWYRQTLGQGPEFLTYFQNEAQLEKSRLLSDRFSAERPKGSFSTLEIQRTEQGDSAMYLCASSHPTGERRGTEAFFGQGTRLTVV.

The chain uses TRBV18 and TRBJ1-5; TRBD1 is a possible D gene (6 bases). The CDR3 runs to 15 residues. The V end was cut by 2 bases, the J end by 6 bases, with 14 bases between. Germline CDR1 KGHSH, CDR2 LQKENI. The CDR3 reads CASSPGQGMGQPQHF. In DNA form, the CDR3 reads TGTGCCAGCTCACCAGGTCAGGGGATGGGTCAGCCCCAGCATTTT.

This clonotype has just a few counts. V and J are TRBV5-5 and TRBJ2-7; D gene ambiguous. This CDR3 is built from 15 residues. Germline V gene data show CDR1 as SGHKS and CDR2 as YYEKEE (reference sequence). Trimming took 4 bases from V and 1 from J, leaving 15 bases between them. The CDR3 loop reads CASSPERWDSYEQYF. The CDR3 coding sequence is TGTGCCAGCAGCCCAGAACGTTGGGATTCCTACGAGCAGTACTTC.

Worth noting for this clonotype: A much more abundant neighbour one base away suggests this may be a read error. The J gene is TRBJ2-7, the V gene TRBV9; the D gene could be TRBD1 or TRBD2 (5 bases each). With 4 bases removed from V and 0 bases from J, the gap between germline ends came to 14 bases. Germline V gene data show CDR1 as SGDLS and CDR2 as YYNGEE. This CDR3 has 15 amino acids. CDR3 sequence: CASSRSGAPSYEQYF. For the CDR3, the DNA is TGTGCCAGCAGCCGGTCCGGGGCACCCTCCTACGAGCAGTACTTC.

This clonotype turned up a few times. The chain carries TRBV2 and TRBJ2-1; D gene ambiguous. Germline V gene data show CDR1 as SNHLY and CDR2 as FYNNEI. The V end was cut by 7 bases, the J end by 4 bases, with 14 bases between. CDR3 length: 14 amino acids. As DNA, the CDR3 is TGTGCCAGCACCAGGCGCCCCCTTTACAATGAGCAGTTCTTC. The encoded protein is CASTRRPLYNEQFF.

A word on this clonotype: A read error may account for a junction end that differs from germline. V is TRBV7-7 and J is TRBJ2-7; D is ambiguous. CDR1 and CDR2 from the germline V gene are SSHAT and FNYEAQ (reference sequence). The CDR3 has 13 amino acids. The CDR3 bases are TGTGCTAGCAGCTTGGGGTCAAACCACGAGCAGTACTTC. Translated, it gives CASSLGSNHEQYF. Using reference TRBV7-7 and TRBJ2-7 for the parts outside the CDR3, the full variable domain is GAGVSQSPRYKVTKRGQDVTLRCDPISSHATLYWYQQALGQGPEFLTYFNYEAQPDKSGLPSDRFSAERPEGSISTLTIQRTEQRDSAMYRCASSLGSNHEQYFGPGTRLTVT.

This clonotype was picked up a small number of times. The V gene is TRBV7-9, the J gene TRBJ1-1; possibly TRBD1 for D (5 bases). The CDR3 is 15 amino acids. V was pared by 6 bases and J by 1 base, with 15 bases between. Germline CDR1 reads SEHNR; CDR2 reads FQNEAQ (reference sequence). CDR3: CASRTNLQENTEAFF. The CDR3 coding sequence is TGTGCCAGCAGGACAAACCTACAGGAGAACACTGAAGCTTTCTTT.

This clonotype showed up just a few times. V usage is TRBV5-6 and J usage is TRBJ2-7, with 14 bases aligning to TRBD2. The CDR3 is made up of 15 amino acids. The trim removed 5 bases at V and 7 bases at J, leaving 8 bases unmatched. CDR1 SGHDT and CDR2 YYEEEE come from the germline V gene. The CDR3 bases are TGTGCCAGCAGTTCGGGGGGACTAGCGGGAGTTGAGCAGTACTTC. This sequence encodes CASSSGGLAGVEQYF.

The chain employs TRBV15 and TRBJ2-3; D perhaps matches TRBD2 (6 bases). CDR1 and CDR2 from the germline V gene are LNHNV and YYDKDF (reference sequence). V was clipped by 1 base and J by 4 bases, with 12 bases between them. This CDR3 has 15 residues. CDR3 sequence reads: CATSRAHPGADTQYF. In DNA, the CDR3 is TGTGCCACCAGCAGAGCGCACCCGGGGGCAGATACGCAGTATTTT.

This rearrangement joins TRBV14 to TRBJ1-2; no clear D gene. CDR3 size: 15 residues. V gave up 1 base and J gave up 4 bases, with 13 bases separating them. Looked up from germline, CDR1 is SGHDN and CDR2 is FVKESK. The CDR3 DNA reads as TGTGCCAGCAGCCAAGTTGGTTCACGTTTCTATGGCTACACCTTC. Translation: CASSQVGSRFYGYTF.

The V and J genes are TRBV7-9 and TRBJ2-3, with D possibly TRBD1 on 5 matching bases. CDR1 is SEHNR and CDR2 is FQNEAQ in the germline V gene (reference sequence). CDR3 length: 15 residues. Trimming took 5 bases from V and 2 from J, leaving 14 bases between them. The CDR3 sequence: CASSPGHFSTDTQYF. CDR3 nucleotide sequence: TGTGCCAGCAGCCCAGGGCACTTTTCCACAGATACGCAGTATTTT.

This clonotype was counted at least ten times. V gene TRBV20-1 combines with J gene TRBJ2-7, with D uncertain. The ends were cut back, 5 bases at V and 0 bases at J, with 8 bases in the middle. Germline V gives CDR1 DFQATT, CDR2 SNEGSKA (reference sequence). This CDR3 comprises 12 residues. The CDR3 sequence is CSARFSSYEQYF. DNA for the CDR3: TGCAGTGCTCGATTCAGCTCCTACGAGCAGTACTTC.

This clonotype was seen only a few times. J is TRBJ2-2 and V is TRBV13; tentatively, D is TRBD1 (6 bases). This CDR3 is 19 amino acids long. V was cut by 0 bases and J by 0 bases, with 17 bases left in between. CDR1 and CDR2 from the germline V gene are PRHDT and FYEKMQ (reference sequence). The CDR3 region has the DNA TGTGCCAGCAGCTTAGGCCGTCTTCAGGGGTTCGCGAACACCGGGGAGCTGTTTTTT. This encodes CASSLGRLQGFANTGELFF.